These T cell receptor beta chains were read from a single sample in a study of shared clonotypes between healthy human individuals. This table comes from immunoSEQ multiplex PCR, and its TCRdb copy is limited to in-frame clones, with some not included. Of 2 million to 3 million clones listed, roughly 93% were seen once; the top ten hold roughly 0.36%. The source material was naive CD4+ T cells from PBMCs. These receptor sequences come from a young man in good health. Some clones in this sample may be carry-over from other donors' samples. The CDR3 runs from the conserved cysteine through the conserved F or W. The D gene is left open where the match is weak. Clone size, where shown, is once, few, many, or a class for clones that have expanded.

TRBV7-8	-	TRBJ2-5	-	TGTGCCAGCAGCTCCATGACTCTCCCCCAAGAGACCCAGTACTTC	CASSSMTLPQETQYF
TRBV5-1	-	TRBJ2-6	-	TGCGCCAGCGAAGGGGGGAACTCTGGGGCCAACGTCCTGACTTTC	CASEGGNSGANVLTF
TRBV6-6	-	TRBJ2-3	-	TGTGCCAGCAGACCCGTTGGGGATACGCAGTATTTT	CASRPVGDTQYF
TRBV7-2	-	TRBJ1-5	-	TGTGCCAGCAGCTTGAGTCCGTTGCAGCCCCAGCATTTT	CASSLSPLQPQHF
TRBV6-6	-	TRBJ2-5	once	TGTGCCAGCATTCCGTTTGCGGGCCAACAAGAGACCCAGTACTTC	CASIPFAGQQETQYF
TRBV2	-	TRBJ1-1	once	TGTGCCAGCACAGGGAATATGAACACTGAAGCTTTCTTT	CASTGNMNTEAFF
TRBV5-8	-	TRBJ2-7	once	TGTGCCAGCAGCTTGGTAGCAACGGGCAGACCCTACGAGCAGTACTTC	CASSLVATGRPYEQYF
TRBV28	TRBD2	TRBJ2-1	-	TGTGCCAGCAGCTCCGGACTAGCGGTCTACAATGAGCAGTTCTTC	CASSSGLAVYNEQFF
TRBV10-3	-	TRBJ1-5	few	TGTGCCATCAGTGGTTCGGGAAAGCAGCCCCAGCATTTT	CAISGSGKQPQHF
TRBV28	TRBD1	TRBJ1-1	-	TGTGCCAGCATCCTACAGGGGGGCACTGAAGCTTTCTTT	CASILQGGTEAFF
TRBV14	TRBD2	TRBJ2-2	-	TGTGCCAGCAGCCAAGAAGAGGCTAGCGGAGGGTCCGGGGAGCTGTTTTTT	CASSQEEASGGSGELFF
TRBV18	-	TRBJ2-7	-	TGTGCCAGCTCACCTTCAGGTTTCTACGAGCAGTACTTC	CASSPSGFYEQYF
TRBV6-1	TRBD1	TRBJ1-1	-	TGTGCCAGCAGACAGGGACAGGGTTATGCTTTCTTT	CASRQGQGYAFF
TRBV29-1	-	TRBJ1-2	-	TGCAGCGTGGTTGATCGGGGGCACTATGGCTACACCTTC	CSVVDRGHYGYTF
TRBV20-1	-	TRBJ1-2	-	TGCAGTGCTAGAGGAGGGCTCGGCTACACCTTC	CSARGGLGYTF
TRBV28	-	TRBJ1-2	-	TGTGCCACCCTCGGGAGAGTTTCGGGGTTGTATGGCTACACCTTC	CATLGRVSGLYGYTF
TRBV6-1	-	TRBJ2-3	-	TGTGCCAGCAGTGAACTGGTTTACGGAGGTACGCAGTATTTT	CASSELVYGGTQYF
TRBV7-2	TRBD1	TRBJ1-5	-	TGTGCCAGCAGCTTAGATGAGGGGGCAAATCAGCCCCAGCATTTT	CASSLDEGANQPQHF
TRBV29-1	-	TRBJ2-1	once	TGCAGCGTTGAAGGCAATGAGCAGTTCTTC	CSVEGNEQFF
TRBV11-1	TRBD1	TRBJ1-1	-	TGTGCCAGCAGCTCTAGACAGGGGCAGGGTGAAGCTTTCTTT	CASSSRQGQGEAFF
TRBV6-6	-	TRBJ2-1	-	TGTGCCAGCGAGTCTAGCCCAGGGGCCTACAATGAGCAGTTCTTC	CASESSPGAYNEQFF
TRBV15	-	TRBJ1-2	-	TGTGCCACCAGCAGAGATCAGGCGATCTTCTATGGCTACACCTTC	CATSRDQAIFYGYTF
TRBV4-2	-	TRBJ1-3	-	TGTGCCAGCAGCCAAGTAACGGGAGGGGTTAGCGGAGACACCATATATTTT	CASSQVTGGVSGDTIYF
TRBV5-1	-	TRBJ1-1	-	TGCGCCAGCAGCTTGGATGTTAGTGGGAACACTGAAGCTTTCTTT	CASSLDVSGNTEAFF
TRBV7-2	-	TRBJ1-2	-	TGTGCCAGCAGCTTCGGCGGAGGAGAGAAGTATGGCTACACCTTC	CASSFGGGEKYGYTF
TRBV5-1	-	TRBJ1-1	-	TGCGCCAGCGCCGTCGGGGTGGTGGGCACTGAAGCTTTCTTT	CASAVGVVGTEAFF
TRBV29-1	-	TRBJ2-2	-	TGCAGCAAACGGGACGGGAACACCGGGGAGCTGTTTTTT	CSKRDGNTGELFF
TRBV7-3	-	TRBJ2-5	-	TGTGCCAGCAGCGCGGCTAGAGCAGAGACCCAGTACTTC	CASSAARAETQYF
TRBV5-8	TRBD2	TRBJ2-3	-	TGTGCCAGCAGCTGGATAGCGGGAGGAACCACAGATACGCAGTATTTT	CASSWIAGGTTDTQYF
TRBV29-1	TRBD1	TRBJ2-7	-	TGCAGCGCCTACGGGACAGGGGAGCGCGAGCAGTACTTC	CSAYGTGEREQYF
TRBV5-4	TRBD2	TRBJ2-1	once	TGTGCCAGCAGCCCTATAGCGGGGGAGGGCAATGAGCAGTTCTTC	CASSPIAGEGNEQFF
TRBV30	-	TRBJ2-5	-	TGTGCCTGGAGTGTCTGGGCCGGGGAAGAGACCCAGTACTTC	CAWSVWAGEETQYF
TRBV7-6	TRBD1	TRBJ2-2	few	TGTGCCAGCAGCCGACAGGGGGTAGGCACCGGGGAGCTGTTTTTT	CASSRQGVGTGELFF
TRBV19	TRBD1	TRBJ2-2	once	TGTGCCAGTATTCCCCGGGACAGGGGTTATGACGGGGAGCTGTTTTTT	CASIPRDRGYDGELFF
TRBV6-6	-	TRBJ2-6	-	TGTGCCAGCAGTATAGACAGGTCTGGGGCCAACGTCCTGACTTTC	CASSIDRSGANVLTF
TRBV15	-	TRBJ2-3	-	TGTGCCACCAGCTTTGGAGATTCGGTTGCTACGCAGTATTTT	CATSFGDSVATQYF
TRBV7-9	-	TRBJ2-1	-	TGTGCCAGCAGGGGGACATCCAGCCCCTACAATGAGCAGTTCTTC	CASRGTSSPYNEQFF
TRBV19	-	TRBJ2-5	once	TGTGCCAGTAGTATAAGCCCCGGACAGCCTCTCCAAGAGACCCAGTACTTC	CASSISPGQPLQETQYF
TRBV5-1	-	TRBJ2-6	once	TGCGCCAGCCATGAGACAGCTGGGGCCAACGTCCTGACTTTC	CASHETAGANVLTF
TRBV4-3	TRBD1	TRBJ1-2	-	TGCGCCAGCAGCCGAGCCCCCGGGACAGAGTATGGCTACACCTTC	CASSRAPGTEYGYTF
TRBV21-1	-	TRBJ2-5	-	TGTGCCAGCAGCAAAAACCGAAGAGAGACCCAGTACTTC	CASSKNRRETQYF
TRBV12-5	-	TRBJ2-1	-	TGTGCTAGTGGTTTGTTTGGCTACAATGAGCAGTTCTTC	CASGLFGYNEQFF
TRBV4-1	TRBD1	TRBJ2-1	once	TGCGCCAGCAGCCAAGCCGGGACAGCCTCCTACAATGAGCAGTTCTTC	CASSQAGTASYNEQFF
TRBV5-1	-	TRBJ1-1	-	TGCGCCAGCAGCCCACCCACCGAGGGGCTGGTCTACACTGAAGCTTTCTTT	CASSPPTEGLVYTEAFF
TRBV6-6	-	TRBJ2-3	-	TGTGCCAGCAGTCTTATGACTAGCACAGATACGCAGTATTTT	CASSLMTSTDTQYF
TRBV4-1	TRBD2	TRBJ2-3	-	TGCGCCAGCAGCCCAGGGACTAGCGGGAGTTCCAGTATGTATTTT	CASSPGTSGSSSMYF
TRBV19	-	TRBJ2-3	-	TGTGCCAGCTCCGAGGGGGGGGCAGATACGCAGTATTTT	CASSEGGADTQYF
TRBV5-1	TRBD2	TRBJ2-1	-	TGCGCCAGCAGCCCGCCGGGACTAGCCCACTACAATGAGCAGTTCTTC	CASSPPGLAHYNEQFF
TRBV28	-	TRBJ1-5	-	TGTGCCAGCAGTTTCCCTGGGGCAGGGCTTCGCAATCAGCCCCAGCATTTT	CASSFPGAGLRNQPQHF
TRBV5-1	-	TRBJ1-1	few	TGCGCCAGCAGCTTGCCATCGGCAGAAGCTTTCTTT	CASSLPSAEAFF
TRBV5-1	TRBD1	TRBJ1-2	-	TGCGCCAGCAGCTTGGGGGACAGCCACTATGGCTACACCTTC	CASSLGDSHYGYTF
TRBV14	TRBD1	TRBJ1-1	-	TGTGCCAGCAGTATTGGACAGGGGTGGGCTTTCTTT	CASSIGQGWAFF
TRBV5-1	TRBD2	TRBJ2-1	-	TGCGCCAGCAGCTTGCCTAGCGGGTCCTACAATGAGCAGTTCTTC	CASSLPSGSYNEQFF
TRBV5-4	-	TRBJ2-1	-	TGTGCCAGCAGCCGGGGGGGACAGGGTGGTTATGAGCAGTTCTTC	CASSRGGQGGYEQFF
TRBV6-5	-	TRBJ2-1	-	TGTGCCAGCAGTTACGGGGGTAATGAGCAGTTCTTC	CASSYGGNEQFF